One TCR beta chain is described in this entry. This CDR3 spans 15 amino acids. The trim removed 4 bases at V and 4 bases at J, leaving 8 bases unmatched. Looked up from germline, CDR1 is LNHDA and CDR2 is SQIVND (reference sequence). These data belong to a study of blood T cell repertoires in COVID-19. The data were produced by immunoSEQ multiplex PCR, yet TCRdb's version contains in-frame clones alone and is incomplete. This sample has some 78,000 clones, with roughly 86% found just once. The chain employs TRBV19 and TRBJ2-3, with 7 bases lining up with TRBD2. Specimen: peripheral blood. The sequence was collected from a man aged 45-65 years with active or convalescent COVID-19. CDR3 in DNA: TGTGCCAGTAGTAGTGGGGGAGGGGTCGCAGATACGCAGTATTTT. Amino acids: CASSSGGGVADTQYF.